A selection of T cell receptor beta chains follows, all from one sample in a study of CD8+CD57+ T cells in acquired aplastic anemia. MiXCR was run by TCRdb on the reads, yielding one entry per CDR3 protein. The sample yields approximately 200,000 distinct CDR3 sequences, about 59% seen once. Sequencing was performed on sorted CD4+, CD8+, or CD8+CD57+ T cells (not recorded which) from PBMCs. These receptors came from a human donor in good health. CDR3s include the opening cysteine and the closing phenylalanine or tryptophan. D genes are given only for firm matches. Clone size appears in some rows only: once, few, many, or a class for an expanded clone.

few,TRBV7-2,TRBD1,TRBJ2-3,15,TGTGCCAGCAGGTCGACAGGGGTTGGCGGAGATACGCAGTATTTT,CASRSTGVGGDTQYF
-,TRBV20-1,TRBD1,TRBJ2-1,12,TGCAGTGCTAGAAACAGGGGCAATGAGCAGTTCTTC,CSARNRGNEQFF
-,TRBV7-9,-,TRBJ1-1,13,TGTGCCAGCAGAAAGGGCTCGAACACTGAAGCTTTCTTT,CASRKGSNTEAFF
many,TRBV7-8,TRBD1,TRBJ2-1,17,TGTGCCAGCAGGAGGGCGGTAGGGGGCTACTCCTACAATGAGCAGTTCTTC,CASRRAVGGYSYNEQFF
once,TRBV20-1,TRBD1,TRBJ2-7,16,TGCTGTGCTAGCAGCCCAGGGGGCGTCAGCTCCTACGAGCAGTACTTC,CCASSPGGVSSYEQYF
-,TRBV28,-,TRBJ2-7,14,TGTGCCAGCAGTACCCAGGGGCTTTTAAACGAGCAGTACTTC,CASSTQGLLNEQYF
-,TRBV5-1,-,TRBJ1-5,15,TGCGCCAGCAGCTTGGGCGGGGCGGGCAATCAGCCCCAGCATTTT,CASSLGGAGNQPQHF
few,TRBV29-1,TRBD2,TRBJ2-5,15,TGCAGCGTCGGGGCTAGCGGGGGTTTAGGAGAGACCCAGTACTTC,CSVGASGGLGETQYF
many,TRBV19,TRBD2,TRBJ2-1,17,TGTGCCAGTACCATGGTAGCGGGAGGGCCGCAGTACAATGAGCAGTTCTTC,CASTMVAGGPQYNEQFF
-,TRBV29-1,-,TRBJ1-1,13,TGCAGCGTTGAACGGACAGTGAACACTGAAGCTTTCTTT,CSVERTVNTEAFF
-,TRBV5-5,-,TRBJ2-7,11,TGTGCCAGCAGCTTCGCGAGCGAGCAGTACTTC,CASSFASEQYF
-,TRBV24-1,TRBD1,TRBJ1-2,16,TGTGCCACCAGTGATTCGGGACAGGGGACAGGCTATGGCTACACCTTC,CATSDSGQGTGYGYTF
-,TRBV12-3/TRBV12-4,-,TRBJ2-1,15,TGTGCCAGCAGTTTAGGCGGTAGCCACTACAATGAGCAGTTCTTC,CASSLGGSHYNEQFF
-,TRBV7-2,-,TRBJ2-5,13,TGTGCCAGCAGCTTAGAGCCTCTGGAGACCCAGTACTTC,CASSLEPLETQYF